These 7 T cell receptor beta chains were all obtained from the same sample, sequenced in a study of blood T cell repertoires in COVID-19. Libraries were prepared by immunoSEQ multiplex PCR; TCRdb keeps only in-frame clonotypes and omits some of them. The sample shows some 160,000 clones, roughly 90% of them seen only once. Source material: peripheral blood. These receptors were obtained from a man aged 55 to 70 with acute or convalescent COVID-19.

V and J are TRBV5-1 and TRBJ1-5; D gene unclear. The CDR3 is 20 amino acids. The V and J ends lost 3 bases and 5 bases respectively, with 30 bases between them. Germline CDR1 SGHRS, CDR2 YFSETQ. The CDR3 here is CASSSLPPILTRSTDQPQHF. The CDR3 region has the DNA TGCGCCAGCAGCTCCCTTCCCCCAATACTAACACGGAGCACGGATCAGCCCCAGCATTTT.

The V call is TRBV6-5, the J call TRBJ2-3, with 8 positions matching TRBD1. The ends lost 9 bases at V and 3 bases at J; junction bases unmatched: 8. The CDR3 has 14 residues. The germline gives CDR1 MNHEY, CDR2 SVGAGI. The CDR3 bases are TGTGCCAGTCGGACAGGGAATCCGACAGATACGCAGTATTTT. This gives the protein CASRTGNPTDTQYF.

A single count supports this clone. This chain connects TRBV6-5 to TRBJ1-2; D is unresolved. Germline V gene lookup returns CDR1 MNHEY and CDR2 SVGAGI. The CDR3 covers 13 residues. Trimming removed 5 bases from V and 5 bases from J, with 12 bases in between. CDR3 sequence: CASSPHPSYGYTF. In nucleotides, the CDR3 is TGTGCCAGCAGTCCCCACCCCAGTTATGGCTACACCTTC.

The chain employs TRBV14 and TRBJ2-1; TRBD1 matches at 8 bases. V lost 4 bases and J lost 4; bases outside the gene matches: 6. CDR1 and CDR2 (germline): SGHDN, FVKESK. This CDR3 has 15 amino acids. The CDR3 sequence is CASSRTRGPYNEQFF. DNA of the CDR3: TGTGCCAGCAGCCGTACCAGGGGGCCTTACAATGAGCAGTTCTTC.

This clone was observed a handful of times. V and J are TRBV5-1 and TRBJ1-2; tentatively, D is TRBD1 (5 bases). V was cut by 4 bases and J by 5 bases, with 15 bases left in between. This CDR3 comprises 14 residues. CDR1 and CDR2 (germline): SGHRS, YFSETQ. DNA for the CDR3: TGCGCCAGCAGCACCGGGACTCCCACTTATGGCTACACCTTC. It codes for CASSTGTPTYGYTF.

This rearrangement joins TRBV5-1 to TRBJ1-4; TRBD1 aligns across 10 bases. The CDR3 extends over 18 amino acids. V was pared by 0 bases and J by 7 bases, with 12 bases of the junction left unmatched. The germline V gene encodes CDR1 SGHRS and CDR2 YFSETQ. CDR3 residues: CASSLGSGTGVRGEKLFF. Written as DNA, the CDR3 is TGCGCCAGCAGCTTGGGATCCGGGACAGGGGTTAGAGGTGAAAAACTGTTTTTT.

This clone was observed once. The V call is TRBV24-1, the J call TRBJ1-3; D gene uncertain. CDR3 length: 16 residues. Germline CDR1 is KGHDR and CDR2 is SFDVKD. V was pared by 4 bases and J by 1 base, with 13 bases between. The DNA for the CDR3 is TGTGCCACCAGTGACCCGTCCGGTAGATCTGGAAACACCATATATTTT. Amino acid sequence: CATSDPSGRSGNTIYF.